This T cell receptor (beta chain) was captured in a study of cytotoxic CD8 clonotypes in ibrutinib-treated CLL (dated by TCRdb to the early 2020s). About the full investigation: The cohort included roughly 15 treatment-naive and 11 relapsed/refractory patients; some 18 were IGHV unmutated. Responses were partial in some 24 patients and complete in 2; after median around 72 months follow-up, about 14 stayed in remission and about twelve progressed. Samples at response were collected after a median of approximately twelve months of treatment, with a range of roughly 6 to 40 months. On average, each sample yielded around 230,000 productive templates and 94,082 productive rearrangements. Of the 90 or so participants in the trial, about two dozen had longitudinal samples available. Cryopreserved peripheral blood mononuclear cells were collected before treatment, at response, and at either disease progression or sustained remission. Every remission and progressive disease sample was obtained while ibrutinib was still being received by the patients. Results and caveats for the whole study, not just this receptor: Lymph node repertoires were not examined, and the timing of sampling was not matched between patients in sustained remission and those whose disease progressed. Clonality increased at ibrutinib response, stayed stable in sustained remission, and fell back toward baseline at progression. Public clonotypes were rare and either contracted or stayed stable during treatment, and the rise in clonality at ibrutinib response reflected the expansion of private clonotypes. At baseline, clonality was higher than in age-matched healthy donors and showed a strong correlation with circulating CD8+ T-cell counts.

On a MiSeq, deep resolution sequencing aimed for a depth between 1 in 1 million and 1 in 200,000 T cells, with each clonotype covered 10x on average. TCR beta libraries were generated with the immunoSEQ hsTCRB Kit. As for the authors' bioinformatics: The data were analyzed with ImmunoSEQ Analyzer and ImmunoSEQ Data Assistant, and V, D and J gene assignments followed IMGT definitions. Clonality, which ranges from 0 to 1, was calculated as one minus the normalized Shannon entropy of productive rearrangement frequencies. Public clonotype analysis was restricted to overrepresented clonotypes comprising at least 0.05% of each patient's repertoire. Approximately 12 age-matched healthy donor repertoires from immuneACCESS were used as controls for clonality. Not all clones reach the TCRdb copy of this immuneACCESS table, which keeps in-frame sequences only. Checked studies attribute under half of the gap to unresolved V genes and leave the rest unexplained. V and J calls and clone size come straight from that table; D and trimming were deduced from the DNA. Present in this sample are 150,000 to 200,000 clones, 70% to 90% of which were seen just once. The ten largest clones take up about 3% of the sample.

Trimming at the junction amounts to 5 bases on V and 2 bases on J, and the germline ends lie 14 bases apart. The CDR3 has 15 amino acids, counting the end cysteine and phenylalanine. Left in the record is the CDR3 DNA by itself, 45 bases read in frame from the first base. CDR1 and CDR2 (SEHNR, FQNEAQ) derive from the germline V gene (reference sequence). In the case of this clone: No cognate antigen has been identified for it. Nothing much larger sits one base from this clone, and base qualities are not available.

Sample time point, as interpreted from the label and publication: progressive disease on ibrutinib. Approximately 2 micrograms of genomic DNA were extracted from cryopreserved PBMCs for TCR beta library preparation. Longitudinal blood samples from CLL patients on ibrutinib monotherapy underwent high-throughput TCR beta sequencing. The patients were enrolled in a single-center, open-label phase 2 trial of ibrutinib monotherapy. The material sequenced was PBMCs, taken at disease progression, from a patient treated with ibrutinib. This receptor chain uses TRBV7-9 and TRBJ2-3; TRBD2 is a possible D gene, resting on 5 matching bases. This clonotype originated in a human donor with chronic lymphocytic leukemia. The DNA is TGTGCCAGCAGCCTCACTAGTACCATCACAGATACGCAGTATTTT. Translated, it gives CASSLTSTITDTQYF.